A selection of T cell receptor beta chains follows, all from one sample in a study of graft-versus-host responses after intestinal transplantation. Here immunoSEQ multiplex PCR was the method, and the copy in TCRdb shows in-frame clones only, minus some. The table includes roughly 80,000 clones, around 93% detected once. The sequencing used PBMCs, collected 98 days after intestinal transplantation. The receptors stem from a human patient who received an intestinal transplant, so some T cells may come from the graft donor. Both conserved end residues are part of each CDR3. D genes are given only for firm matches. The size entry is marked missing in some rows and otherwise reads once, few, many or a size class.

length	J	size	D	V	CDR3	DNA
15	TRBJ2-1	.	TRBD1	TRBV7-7	CASSLEQGAYNEQFF	TGTGCTAGCAGCTTAGAACAGGGGGCCTACAATGAGCAGTTCTTC
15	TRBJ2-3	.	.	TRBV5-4	CASSVRERYTDTQYF	TGTGCCAGCAGCGTCAGGGAACGGTACACAGATACGCAGTATTTT
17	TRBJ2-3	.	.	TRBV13	CASSFYRDSVWADTQYF	TGTGCCAGCAGCTTTTACCGGGACTCCGTCTGGGCAGATACGCAGTATTTT
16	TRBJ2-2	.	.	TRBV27	CASSQRAGPGTGELFF	TGTGCCAGCAGTCAAAGGGCAGGGCCAGGGACCGGGGAGCTGTTTTTT
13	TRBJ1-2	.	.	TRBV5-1	CASSLWGGLGYTF	TGCGCCAGCAGCTTATGGGGGGGTCTTGGCTACACCTTC
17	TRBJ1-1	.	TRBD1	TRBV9	CASSVEGGRGYDTEAFF	TGTGCCAGCAGCGTAGAGGGGGGCAGGGGGTATGACACTGAAGCTTTCTTT
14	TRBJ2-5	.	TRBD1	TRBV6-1	CASSLNRGRETQYF	TGTGCCAGCAGCCTAAACAGGGGGCGAGAGACCCAGTACTTC
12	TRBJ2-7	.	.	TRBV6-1	CASSGMTYEQYF	TGTGCCAGCAGTGGAATGACCTACGAGCAGTACTTC
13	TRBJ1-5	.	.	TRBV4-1	CASSQGNNQPQHF	TGCGCCAGCAGCCAAGGCAACAATCAGCCCCAGCATTTT
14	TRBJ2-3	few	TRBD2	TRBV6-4	CASSDSGGADTQYF	TGTGCCAGCAGTGACAGCGGGGGGGCAGATACGCAGTATTTT
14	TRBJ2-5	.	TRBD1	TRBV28	CASTPDRAQETQYF	TGTGCCAGCACCCCCGACAGGGCCCAAGAGACCCAGTACTTC
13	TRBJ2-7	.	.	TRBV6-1	CASSPKGIYEQYF	TGTGCCAGCAGCCCTAAGGGGATCTACGAGCAGTACTTC
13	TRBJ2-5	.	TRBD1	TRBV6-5	CASIARGLETQYF	TGTGCCAGCATCGCCAGGGGGCTCGAGACCCAGTACTTC
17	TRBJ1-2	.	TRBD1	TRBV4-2	CASSHTDRPTTNYGYTF	TGTGCCAGCAGCCATACGGACAGGCCCACCACTAACTATGGCTACACCTTC
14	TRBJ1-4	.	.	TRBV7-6	CASSPGQLNEKLFF	TGTGCCAGCAGCCCCGGACAGCTTAATGAAAAACTGTTTTTT
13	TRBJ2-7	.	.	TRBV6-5	CASSSYKNYEQYF	TGTGCCAGCAGTTCTTATAAGAACTACGAGCAGTACTTC
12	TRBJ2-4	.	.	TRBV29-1	CSVRTPGNIQYF	TGCAGCGTGCGGACACCAGGTAACATTCAGTACTTC
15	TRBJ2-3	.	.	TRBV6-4	CASSAGPDGPDTQYF	TGTGCCAGCAGCGCCGGCCCAGACGGCCCAGATACGCAGTATTTT
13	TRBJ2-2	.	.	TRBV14	CASSQLSHGELFF	TGTGCCAGCAGCCAACTGAGTCACGGGGAGCTGTTTTTT
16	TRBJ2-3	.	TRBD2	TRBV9	CASSAGTSGRTDTQYF	TGTGCCAGCAGCGCCGGGACTAGCGGTCGCACAGATACGCAGTATTTT
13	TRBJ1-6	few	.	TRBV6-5	CASRRANNSPLHF	TGTGCCAGCAGGAGGGCAAATAATTCACCCCTCCACTTT
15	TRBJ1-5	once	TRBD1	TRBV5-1	CASSLEGAGNQPQHF	TGCGCCAGCAGCTTGGAGGGGGCAGGCAATCAGCCCCAGCATTTT
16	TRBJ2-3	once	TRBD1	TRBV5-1	CASSVRDRGFEDTQYF	TGCGCCAGCAGCGTGCGGGACAGGGGGTTCGAAGATACGCAGTATTTT
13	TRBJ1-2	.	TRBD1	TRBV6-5	CASSQQGNYGYTF	TGTGCCAGCAGCCAACAGGGGAACTATGGCTACACCTTC
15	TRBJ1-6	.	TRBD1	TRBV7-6	CASSLGRTGNSPLHF	TGTGCCAGCAGCTTAGGGCGGACAGGGAATTCACCCCTCCACTTT
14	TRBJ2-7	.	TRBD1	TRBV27	CASSSLDRAYEQYF	TGTGCCAGCAGTTCCCTGGACAGGGCCTACGAGCAGTACTTC
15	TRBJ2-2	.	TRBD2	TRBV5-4	CASSPAGGNTGELFF	TGTGCCAGCAGCCCGGCGGGGGGGAACACCGGGGAGCTGTTTTTT
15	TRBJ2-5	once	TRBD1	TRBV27	CASSRTGRGGETQYF	TGTGCCAGCAGTCGGACAGGGCGTGGAGGGGAGACCCAGTACTTC